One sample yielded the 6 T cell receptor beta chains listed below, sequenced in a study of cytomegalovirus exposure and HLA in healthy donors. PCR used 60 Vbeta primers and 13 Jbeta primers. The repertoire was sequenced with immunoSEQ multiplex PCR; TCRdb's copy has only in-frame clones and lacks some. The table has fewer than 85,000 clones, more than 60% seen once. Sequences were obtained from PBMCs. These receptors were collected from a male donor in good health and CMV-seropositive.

CDR3 protein: CASSQNPQGWTHGYGYTF. DNA for the CDR3: TGCGCCAGCAGTCAAAACCCCCAGGGATGGACGCACGGCTATGGCTACACCTTC. The gene calls are TRBV23-1 and TRBJ1-2; tentative D call: TRBD1 (5 bases). TRBV23-1 is labeled an ORF, and its function is uncertain. Trimming pared 2 bases from V and 4 bases from J, leaving 23 bases between. The length of the CDR3 is 18 residues.

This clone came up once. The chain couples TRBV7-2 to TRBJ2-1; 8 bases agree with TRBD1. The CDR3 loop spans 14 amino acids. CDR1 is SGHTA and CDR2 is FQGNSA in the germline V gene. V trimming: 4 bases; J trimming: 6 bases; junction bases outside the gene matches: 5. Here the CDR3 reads CASSSPDRANEQFF. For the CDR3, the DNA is TGTGCCAGCAGCTCGCCGGACAGGGCCAATGAGCAGTTCTTC. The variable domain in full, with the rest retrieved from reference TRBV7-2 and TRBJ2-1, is GAGVSQSPSNKVTEKGKDVELRCDPISGHTALYWYRQSLGQGLEFLIYFQGNSAPDKSGLPSDRFSAERTGGSVSTLTIQRTQQEDSAVYLCASSSPDRANEQFFGPGTRLTVL.

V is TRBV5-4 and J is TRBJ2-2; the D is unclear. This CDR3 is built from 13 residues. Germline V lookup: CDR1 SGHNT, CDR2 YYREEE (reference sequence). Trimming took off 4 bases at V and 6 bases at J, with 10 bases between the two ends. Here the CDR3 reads CASSHNVAGELFF. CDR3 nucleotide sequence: TGTGCCAGCAGCCATAACGTAGCCGGGGAGCTGTTTTTT.

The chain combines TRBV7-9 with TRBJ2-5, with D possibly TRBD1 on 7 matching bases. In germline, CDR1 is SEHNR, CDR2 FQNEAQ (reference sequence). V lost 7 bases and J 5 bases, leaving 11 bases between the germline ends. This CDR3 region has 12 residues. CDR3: CASNRGGETQYF. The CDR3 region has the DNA TGTGCCAGCAACAGGGGAGGCGAGACCCAGTACTTC.

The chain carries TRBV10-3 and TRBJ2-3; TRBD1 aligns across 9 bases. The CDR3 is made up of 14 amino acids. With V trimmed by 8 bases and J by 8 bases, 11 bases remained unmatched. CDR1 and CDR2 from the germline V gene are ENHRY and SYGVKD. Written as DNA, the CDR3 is TGTGCCATCGGGGCCCGGACAGGGGACGGTACGCAGTATTTT. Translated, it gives CAIGARTGDGTQYF.

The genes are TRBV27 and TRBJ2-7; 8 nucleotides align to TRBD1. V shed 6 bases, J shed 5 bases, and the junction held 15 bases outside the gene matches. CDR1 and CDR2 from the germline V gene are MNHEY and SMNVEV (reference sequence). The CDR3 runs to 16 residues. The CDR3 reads CASRRELGQGPNEQYF. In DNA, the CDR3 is TGTGCCAGCAGAAGGGAACTAGGACAGGGCCCCAACGAGCAGTACTTC.